This T cell receptor beta chain is drawn from a study of T cell changes during pregnancy in multiple sclerosis. Only in-frame clones appear in the TCRdb table, and some are missing; sequencing was by immunoSEQ multiplex PCR. The sample records about 84,000 clones, 85% to 95% being singletons. The CDR3 totals 11 residues. The germline V gene has CDR1 GTSNPN and CDR2 SVGIG (reference sequence). The ends were cut back, 8 bases at V and 1 base at J, with 8 bases in the middle. This specimen was peripheral blood, taken in the second trimester of pregnancy. The clonotype comes from a female donor in good health, enrolled as a control in a pregnancy study. The chain joins TRBV30 to TRBJ2-5; no clear D gene. CDR3 bases: TGTGCCCGGTCTGCCCAAGAGACCCAGTACTTC. Translating gives CARSAQETQYF.